A single sample is the source of the 30 T cell receptor beta chains below, sequenced in a study of cytomegalovirus exposure and HLA in healthy donors listed by TCRdb under 2017. Library creation used the immunoSEQ multiplex PCR assay. For the multiplex PCR, a mixture combining 60 forward primers for TCR Vbeta segments and 13 reverse primers for TCR Jbeta segments was used. In its TCRdb copy, this immuneACCESS table keeps in-frame sequences only and misses some clones. Where compared with another copy, unresolved V genes explain less than half of these, and the others have no known cause. For this sample the table gives 150,000 to 200,000 clones, of which about 81% were detected only once. The ten largest clonotypes hold approximately 2% of the sample. What was sequenced was PBMCs. These receptors all stem from a woman aged 18-29 years in good health and CMV-seronegative.

CDR3 residues: CASSSGQGLGTEAFF. CDR3 sequence (DNA): TGTGCCAGCAGCTCAGGACAGGGCTTGGGCACTGAAGCTTTCTTT. This chain joins TRBV7-2 and TRBJ1-1, with 8 positions matching TRBD1. CDR3 length equals 15 residues. V was clipped by 4 bases and J by 4 bases; unmatched bases: 8. The germline gives CDR1 SGHTA, CDR2 FQGNSA.

This clone was counted only a few times. J is TRBJ2-2 and V is TRBV5-1; 8 bases align to TRBD1. The CDR3 runs to 14 residues. Germline loops: CDR1 SGHRS, CDR2 YFSETQ. Trimming at V came to 4 bases and at J to 4 bases, leaving 3 bases not matched to a gene. The CDR3 DNA is TGCGCCAGCAGCCCTGGACAGGGCACCGGGGAGCTGTTTTTT. It is translated as CASSPGQGTGELFF.

The chain recombines TRBV25-1 with TRBJ2-4; 8 nucleotides match TRBD2. The CDR3 spans 14 residues. The junction had 7 bases not matched to a gene; V was cut back by 3 bases and J by 9 bases. The V gene's germline CDR1 is MGHDK and CDR2 SYGVNS. CDR3 sequence: CASSDRGAGGIQYF. For the CDR3, the DNA is TGTGCCAGCAGTGACCGGGGGGCGGGGGGCATTCAGTACTTC.

The chain recombines TRBV4-2 with TRBJ1-3; D is perhaps TRBD1 (6 bases). CDR1 and CDR2 from the germline V gene are LGHNA and YNFKEQ. This CDR3 contains 17 residues. V lost 0 bases to trimming and J lost 0 bases, with 12 bases between them. The CDR3 loop reads CASSQDLTGPSGNTIYF. CDR3 DNA sequence: TGTGCCAGCAGCCAAGATCTTACAGGGCCCTCTGGAAACACCATATATTTT.

This clone has a handful of counts. The chain is built from TRBV27 and TRBJ2-3, with 8 positions matching TRBD1. CDR1 and CDR2 (germline): MNHEY, SMNVEV (reference sequence). Trimming removed 6 bases from V and 4 bases from J; junction bases left unmatched: 12. The CDR3 totals 16 residues. DNA of the CDR3: TGTGCCAGCAGGGCGACCCGGGACAGGTATCCAGATACGCAGTATTTT. The encoded protein is CASRATRDRYPDTQYF.

The rearrangement links TRBV5-4 to TRBJ2-5, with 12 positions matching TRBD2. V lost 3 bases and J lost 1; bases outside the gene matches: 13. Germline loops: CDR1 SGHNT, CDR2 YYREEE (reference sequence). The CDR3 is 19 residues long. CDR3 nucleotides: TGTGCCAGCAGCTGGGGGGGACTAGCGGGCGGGGAGGGCCAAGAGACCCAGTACTTC. Its translation: CASSWGGLAGGEGQETQYF.

The chain employs TRBV6-6 and TRBJ1-2; D might be TRBD1 (5 bases). V lost 5 bases to trimming and J lost 3 bases, with 16 bases between them. CDR3 size: 15 residues. Germline V CDR1 and CDR2: MNHNY, SVGAGI (reference sequence). CDR3 region: CASSDDRRSYYGYTF. DNA of the CDR3: TGTGCCAGCAGTGACGACAGAAGGTCGTACTATGGCTACACCTTC.

The CDR3, as DNA: TGTGCCAGCGGAGGGGCGGGAACGAACACCGGGGAGCTGTTTTTT. It codes for CASGGAGTNTGELFF. The rearrangement joins TRBV7-3 to TRBJ2-2; weak D call: TRBD2 (6 bases). The germline V gene has CDR1 SGHTA and CDR2 FQGTGA. V lost 8 bases, J lost 0 bases, and 13 bases lay in between. There are 15 residues in the CDR3.

The chain employs TRBV5-4 and TRBJ2-7, with TRBD1 as a possible D gene (5 bases). V lost 0 bases, J lost 2 bases, and 12 bases lay in between. The CDR3 consists of 15 residues. CDR1 and CDR2 from the germline V gene are SGHNT and YYREEE (reference sequence). CDR3 sequence: CASSLAAGYTYEQYF. DNA of the CDR3: TGTGCCAGCAGCTTGGCCGCAGGGTACACCTACGAGCAGTACTTC.

V usage is TRBV5-1 and J usage is TRBJ1-1; D unresolved. V gave up 0 bases and J gave up 5 bases, with 14 bases separating them. Germline V gene sequence: CDR1 SGHRS, CDR2 YFSETQ. This CDR3 is 15 amino acids long. The CDR3: CASSLAGEARTEAFF. The CDR3 coding sequence is TGCGCCAGCAGCTTGGCCGGGGAGGCTAGAACTGAAGCTTTCTTT.

The chain combines TRBV10-3 with TRBJ1-5; D call uncertain. V was trimmed by 2 bases and J by 6 bases, leaving 11 bases between them. CDR1 and CDR2 from the germline V gene are ENHRY and SYGVKD. The CDR3 loop spans 14 amino acids. The CDR3 spells CAISETMAGQPQHF. The CDR3 DNA reads TGTGCCATCAGTGAGACAATGGCGGGTCAGCCCCAGCATTTT.

The chain couples TRBV19 to TRBJ1-5; D perhaps matches TRBD1 (5 bases). CDR1 and CDR2 from the germline V gene are LNHDA and SQIVND (reference sequence). The CDR3 runs 18 residues. With 3 bases removed from V and 2 bases from J, the gap between germline ends came to 20 bases. The CDR3 loop reads CASSMRTSPSVGNQPQHF. CDR3 sequence (DNA): TGTGCCAGTAGTATGCGGACAAGCCCTTCCGTTGGCAATCAGCCCCAGCATTTT.

The genes are TRBV6-6 and TRBJ1-1, with D possibly being TRBD1 (5 bases). Deletions cut 6 bases from V and 1 base from J, with 12 bases between. Germline CDR1 reads MNHNY; CDR2 reads SVGAGI (reference sequence). The CDR3 sequence is 14 residues long. The CDR3 loop is CASSQPGQNTEAFF. In nucleotides, the CDR3 is TGTGCCAGCAGCCAACCCGGACAGAACACTGAAGCTTTCTTT.

The V and J genes are TRBV7-8 and TRBJ2-1; 7 nucleotides line up with TRBD1. CDR1 SGHVS and CDR2 FQNEAQ come from the germline V gene. This CDR3 contains 17 residues. Losses at the gene ends were 4 bases for V and 0 bases for J; bases not matched to a gene: 9. The CDR3 here is CASSSKARDSSYNEQFF. CDR3 bases: TGTGCCAGCAGCTCCAAAGCCCGGGACAGCTCCTACAATGAGCAGTTCTTC.

This clone was found once. The rearrangement joins TRBV11-2 to TRBJ2-3, with a possible D match to TRBD2 (6 bases). From germline, CDR1 is SGHAT and CDR2 FQNNGV. This CDR3 comprises 15 residues. The ends were cut back, 3 bases at V and 0 bases at J, with 10 bases in the middle. CDR3 in DNA: TGTGCCAGCAGCTTCCAAGCGGGCAGCACAGATACGCAGTATTTT. Amino acid sequence: CASSFQAGSTDTQYF.

The count of this clone is one. V and J are TRBV2 and TRBJ2-5; TRBD1 matches 7 bases. The better agreement between TRBJ2-7 and the DNA end casts doubt on the J call. Germline V lookup: CDR1 SNHLY, CDR2 FYNNEI. This CDR3 has 16 residues. CDR3 protein: CASSVLSAGGTYEQYF. CDR3 DNA: TGTGCCAGCAGTGTCCTCTCGGCAGGGGGAACCTACGAGCAGTACTTC.

The gene calls are TRBV28 and TRBJ2-6; D not certain. Trimming took off 4 bases at V and 0 bases at J, with 4 bases between the two ends. Germline lookup yields CDR1 MDHEN and CDR2 SYDVKM. CDR3 length: 14 residues. Written as DNA, the CDR3 is TGTGCCAGCAGTTGGAGCTCTGGGGCCAACGTCCTGACTTTC. It encodes CASSWSSGANVLTF.

The CDR3 sequence is CASSLEKTGQGNYEQYF. For the CDR3, the DNA is TGCGCCAGCAGCTTGGAAAAAACGGGACAGGGGAACTACGAGCAGTACTTC. The chain employs TRBV5-1 and TRBJ2-7; TRBD1 matches at 10 bases. Germline CDR1 SGHRS, CDR2 YFSETQ. Trimming cost V 0 bases and J 3 bases; bases outside gene matches: 9. The CDR3 is made up of 17 amino acids.

The chain joins TRBV5-8 to TRBJ1-1; D is undetermined. V was shortened by 4 bases and J by 4 bases, with 20 bases between the two germline ends. Germline V gene sequence: CDR1 SGHTS, CDR2 YDEGEE. The CDR3 covers 16 residues. The CDR3 coding sequence is TGTGCCAGCAGCAATTCGGGTCAGACCATGAGCACTGAAGCTTTCTTT. Its protein product is CASSNSGQTMSTEAFF.

This chain connects TRBV18 to TRBJ2-5; D may be TRBD1 (5 bases). V was clipped by 6 bases and J by 2 bases, with 13 bases between them. Germline loops: CDR1 KGHSH, CDR2 LQKENI. There are 14 residues in the CDR3. The CDR3 DNA is TGTGCCAGCTCGCCGCCGGCAGGGCAAGAGACCCAGTACTTC. The encoded protein is CASSPPAGQETQYF.

This rearrangement joins TRBV6-4 to TRBJ2-7; 12 nucleotides match TRBD2. This CDR3 has 14 amino acids. Germline V lookup: CDR1 MRHNA, CDR2 SNTAGT. Germline trimming cut 3 bases from V and 4 bases from J; bases unmatched to any gene: 1. CDR3 DNA: TGTGCCAGCAGTGAGACTAGCGGGAGTTACGAGCAGTACTTC. Translating gives CASSETSGSYEQYF.

This sequence joins TRBV2 and TRBJ2-3; D not certain. Germline assignment: CDR1 SNHLY and CDR2 FYNNEI. The V and J ends lost 4 bases and 6 bases respectively, with 14 bases between them. The CDR3 spans 14 residues. The CDR3 sequence: CASSAIVISDTQYF. CDR3 sequence (DNA): TGTGCCAGCAGTGCTATAGTTATAAGCGATACGCAGTATTTT.

The rearrangement uses TRBV7-8 and TRBJ2-6, with D possibly being TRBD1 (6 bases). The germline gives CDR1 SGHVS, CDR2 FQNEAQ. The CDR3 spans 16 residues. Trimming left V 6 bases short and J 2 bases short, with 14 bases between. CDR3 sequence: CASSRGQRAGANVLTF. The CDR3 coding sequence is TGTGCCAGCAGTCGTGGACAGAGGGCTGGGGCCAACGTCCTGACTTTC.

This chain links TRBV6-5 with TRBJ2-7, with 7 bases fitting TRBD1. The CDR3 spans 14 residues. Germline CDR1 reads MNHEY; CDR2 reads SVGAGI. Trimming cost V 8 bases and J 1 base; bases outside gene matches: 8. Here the CDR3 DNA reads TGTGCCAGCCTCAGGGACAGAGGATCCTACGAGCAGTACTTC. This codes for CASLRDRGSYEQYF.

The CDR3 DNA is TGTGCCAGCATCGGCGGGATTAACAATGAGCAGTTCTTC. Translating gives CASIGGINNEQFF. This chain joins TRBV2 and TRBJ2-1; D might be TRBD2 (6 bases). Germline CDR1 SNHLY, CDR2 FYNNEI. This CDR3 comprises 13 residues. V was shortened by 7 bases and J by 5 bases, with 12 bases between the two germline ends. The variable domain in full, completed from reference TRBV2 and TRBJ2-1, reads EPEVTQTPSHQVTQMGQEVILRCVPISNHLYFYWYRQILGQKVEFLVSFYNNEISEKSEIFDDQFSVERPDGSNFTLKIRSTKLEDSAMYFCASIGGINNEQFFGPGTRLTVL.

The chain combines TRBV5-1 with TRBJ2-3; D gene ambiguous. Trimming took 3 bases from V and 4 from J, leaving 12 bases between them. Germline V gives CDR1 SGHRS, CDR2 YFSETQ. The CDR3 extends over 14 amino acids. Here the CDR3 reads CASSWAGWADTQYF. The CDR3 nucleotides are TGCGCCAGCAGCTGGGCTGGCTGGGCAGATACGCAGTATTTT.

The chain carries TRBV25-1 and TRBJ1-3; a weak D match, TRBD1 (5 bases). Germline CDR1 MGHDK, CDR2 SYGVNS. CDR3 size: 16 residues. With 3 bases removed from V and 1 base from J, the gap between germline ends came to 13 bases. The CDR3 here is CASSDHYGGSGNTIYF. Written as DNA, the CDR3 is TGTGCCAGCAGTGATCATTACGGGGGGTCTGGAAACACCATATATTTT.

V gene TRBV4-1 combines with J gene TRBJ1-6; tentative D call: TRBD1 (6 bases). The germline CDR1 and CDR2 sequences are MGHRA and YSYEKL. The germline V and J ends were trimmed by 0 bases and 7 bases, with 13 bases remaining between them. This CDR3 comprises 16 residues. The CDR3 bases are TGCGCCAGCAGCCAAGAGATGGGGGCGCGGAATTCACCCCTCCACTTT. Encoded protein: CASSQEMGARNSPLHF.

The chain joins TRBV4-1 to TRBJ2-1, with 8 bases matching TRBD2. After removal of 2 bases from V and 6 bases from J, the junction contained 6 bases not matched to a gene. Germline CDR1 reads MGHRA; CDR2 reads YSYEKL. This CDR3 contains 15 residues. CDR3 amino acids: CASSQFAGGLNEQFF. In DNA form, the CDR3 reads TGCGCCAGCAGCCAATTTGCGGGGGGACTCAATGAGCAGTTCTTC.

The J gene is TRBJ1-4, the V gene TRBV18; TRBD1 matches at 8 bases. The CDR3 consists of 16 residues. Germline V gives CDR1 KGHSH, CDR2 LQKENI. Trimming removed 3 bases from V and 8 bases from J; junction bases left unmatched: 11. CDR3 in DNA: TGTGCCAGCTCACCTACTGACGGGACAGGCGGCGAAAAACTGTTTTTT. Amino acids: CASSPTDGTGGEKLFF.